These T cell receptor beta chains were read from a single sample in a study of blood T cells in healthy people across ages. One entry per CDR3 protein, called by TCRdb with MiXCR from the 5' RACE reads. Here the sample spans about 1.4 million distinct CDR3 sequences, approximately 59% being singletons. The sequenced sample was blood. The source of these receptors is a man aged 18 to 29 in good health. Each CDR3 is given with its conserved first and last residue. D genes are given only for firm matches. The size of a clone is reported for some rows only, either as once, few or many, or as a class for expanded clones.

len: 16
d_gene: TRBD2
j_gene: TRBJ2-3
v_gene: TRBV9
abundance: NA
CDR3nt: TGTGCCAGCAGCGTAAGTGGTAGCGGGAGATCAGATACGCAGTATTTT
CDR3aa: CASSVSGSGRSDTQYF

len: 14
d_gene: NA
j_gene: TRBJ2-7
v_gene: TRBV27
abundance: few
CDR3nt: TGTGCCAGCACCCCACAGGCTACCTCCTACGAGCAGTACTTC
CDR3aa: CASTPQATSYEQYF

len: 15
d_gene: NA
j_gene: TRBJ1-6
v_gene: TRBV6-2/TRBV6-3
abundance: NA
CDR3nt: TGTGCCAGCAGTTACGGGCAGATCAATAATTCACCCCTCCACTTT
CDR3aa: CASSYGQINNSPLHF

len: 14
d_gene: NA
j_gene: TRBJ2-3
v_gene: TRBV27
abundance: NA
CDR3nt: TGTGCCAGCACGTCGACAGAAAGCACAGATACGCAGTATTTT
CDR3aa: CASTSTESTDTQYF

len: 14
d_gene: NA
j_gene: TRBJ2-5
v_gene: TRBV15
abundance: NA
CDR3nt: TGTGCCACCAGCAGAGAGGCTGCTCCGGAGACCCAGTACTTC
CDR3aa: CATSREAAPETQYF

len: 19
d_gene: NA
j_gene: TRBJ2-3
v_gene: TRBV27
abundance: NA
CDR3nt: TGTGCCAGCAGACCTTACCCCTACCGTACAGGGTCTAGCACAGATACGCAGTATTTT
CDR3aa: CASRPYPYRTGSSTDTQYF

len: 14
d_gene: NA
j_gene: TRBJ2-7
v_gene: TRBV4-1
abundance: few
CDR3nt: TGCGCCAGCAGCCAAGGACAGCGTCTCGGCGAGCAGTACTTC
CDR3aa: CASSQGQRLGEQYF

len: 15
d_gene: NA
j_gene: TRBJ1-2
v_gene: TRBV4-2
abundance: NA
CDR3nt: TGTGCCAGCAGCGCTAGACAACCAGCATTCTATGGCTACACCTTC
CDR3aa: CASSARQPAFYGYTF

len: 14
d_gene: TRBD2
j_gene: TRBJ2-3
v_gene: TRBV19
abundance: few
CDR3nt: TGTGCCAGTAGGGGACTAGCGGGGCCAGATACGCAGTATTTT
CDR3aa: CASRGLAGPDTQYF

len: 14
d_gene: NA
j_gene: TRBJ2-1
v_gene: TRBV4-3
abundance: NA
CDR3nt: TGCGCCAGCAGCCAAGATACGGCGAGAAATGAGCAGTTCTTC
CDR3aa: CASSQDTARNEQFF

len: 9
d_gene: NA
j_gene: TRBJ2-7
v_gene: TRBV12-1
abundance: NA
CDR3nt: TGTGCCACTAACTACGAGCAGTACTTC
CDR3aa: CATNYEQYF

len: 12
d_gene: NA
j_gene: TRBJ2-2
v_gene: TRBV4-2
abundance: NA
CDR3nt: TGTGCCAGCGGGGACCCAGCCGGGGAGCTGTTTTTT
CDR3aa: CASGDPAGELFF

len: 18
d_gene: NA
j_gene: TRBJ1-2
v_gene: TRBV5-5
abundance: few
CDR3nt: TGTGCCAGCAGCTCCCAACTCGCCAGGGACGCCTCTAACTATGGCTACACCTTC
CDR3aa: CASSSQLARDASNYGYTF

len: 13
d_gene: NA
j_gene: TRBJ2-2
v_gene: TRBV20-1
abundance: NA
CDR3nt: TGCAGTGCTAGCAAGGGAGACACCGGGGAGCTGTTTTTT
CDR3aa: CSASKGDTGELFF

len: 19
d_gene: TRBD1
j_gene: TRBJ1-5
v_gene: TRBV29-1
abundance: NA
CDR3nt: TGCAGCGTCCGGGACAGGGGTGTTAGGGTGTATGGCAGCAATCAGCCCCAGCATTTT
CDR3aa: CSVRDRGVRVYGSNQPQHF

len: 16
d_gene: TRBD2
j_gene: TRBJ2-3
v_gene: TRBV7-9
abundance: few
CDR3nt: TGTGCCAGCAGCCCCTTAGCGGGAGAAATAGGAGATACGCAGTATTTT
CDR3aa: CASSPLAGEIGDTQYF